This entry is about one TCR beta chain. Antigen unknown. The data derive from a study of beta chain features in type 1 diabetes. Study-wide context: In age, gender and cell yields, patients were similar to healthy donors.

Since all of the isolated RNA was reverse transcribed, expressed TCRB transcripts were what got sequenced. Assay used: immunoSEQ multiplex PCR; TCRdb lists only in-frame clones, some missing. This table has 50,000 to 55,000 clones, roughly 63% appearing once. Staining for CD45RO/CCR7/CD25/CD127/CD95/CD27 allowed sorting of CD4+ naive, central memory, regulatory and stem cell-like memory cells. Purity exceeding 95% was reached by all sorted populations. Study conclusions and caveats: Junctions at VDJ sites from type 1 diabetes patients had fewer insertions and more deletions. Researchers report that Type 1 diabetes patients had moderately but significantly shorter TCRB CDR3s across all four CD4+ subsets.

This CDR3 region has 15 residues. Between the trimmed V and J ends, which lost 0 bases and 4 bases, there was a span of 14 bases. The germline gives CDR1 SGDLS, CDR2 YYNGEE. Sequencing was done on a sample of stem cell memory CD4+ T cells from blood. The TCR sequence derives from a woman younger than 45 with type 1 diabetes. The V and J genes are TRBV9 and TRBJ2-7; D possibly corresponds to TRBD2 (6 bases). CDR3 sequence (DNA): TGTGCCAGCAGCGTAGGGCCGGGGGAAGGGTACGAGCAGTACTTC. Its protein product is CASSVGPGEGYEQYF.